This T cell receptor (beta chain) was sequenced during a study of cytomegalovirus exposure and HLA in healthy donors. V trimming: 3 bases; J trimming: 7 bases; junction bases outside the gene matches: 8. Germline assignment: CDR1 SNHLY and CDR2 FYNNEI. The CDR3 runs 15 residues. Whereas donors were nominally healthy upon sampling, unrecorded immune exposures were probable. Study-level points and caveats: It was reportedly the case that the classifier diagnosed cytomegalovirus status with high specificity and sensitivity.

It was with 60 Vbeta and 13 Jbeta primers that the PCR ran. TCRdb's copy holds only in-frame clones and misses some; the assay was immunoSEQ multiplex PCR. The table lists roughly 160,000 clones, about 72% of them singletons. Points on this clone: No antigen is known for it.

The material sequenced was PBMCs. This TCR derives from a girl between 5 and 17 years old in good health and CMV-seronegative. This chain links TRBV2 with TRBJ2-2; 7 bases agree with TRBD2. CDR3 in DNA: TGTGCCAGCAGTGAGTGGCGGGGGAGGCACGGGGAGCTGTTTTTT. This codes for CASSEWRGRHGELFF. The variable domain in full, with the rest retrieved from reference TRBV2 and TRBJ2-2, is EPEVTQTPSHQVTQMGQEVILRCVPISNHLYFYWYRQILGQKVEFLVSFYNNEISEKSEIFDDQFSVERPDGSNFTLKIRSTKLEDSAMYFCASSEWRGRHGELFFGEGSRLTVL.